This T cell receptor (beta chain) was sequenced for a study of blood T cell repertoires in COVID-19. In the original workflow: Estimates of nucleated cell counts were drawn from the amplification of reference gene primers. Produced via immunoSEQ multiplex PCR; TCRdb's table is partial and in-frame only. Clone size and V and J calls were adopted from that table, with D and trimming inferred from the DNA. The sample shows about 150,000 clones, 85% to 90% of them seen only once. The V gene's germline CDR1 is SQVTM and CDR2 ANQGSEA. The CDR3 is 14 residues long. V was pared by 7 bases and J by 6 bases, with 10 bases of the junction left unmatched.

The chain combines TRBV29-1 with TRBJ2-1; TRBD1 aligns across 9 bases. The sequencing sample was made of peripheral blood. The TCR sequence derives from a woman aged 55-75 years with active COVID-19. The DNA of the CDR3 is TGCAGCGCCCGTTCTGGGACAGGGTCCAATGAGCAGTTCTTC. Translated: CSARSGTGSNEQFF.